This T cell receptor (beta chain) was obtained from a study of beta chain features in type 1 diabetes. Trimming shortened V by 0 bases and J by 2 bases, and 10 bases separated the two germline ends. CDR1 and CDR2 (germline): SEHNR, FQNEAQ (reference sequence). The length of the CDR3 is 15 residues. Expressed TCRB transcripts were sequenced, since all the RNA that had been isolated was reverse transcribed. Generated by immunoSEQ multiplex PCR, the TCRdb table keeps only in-frame clones and is missing some. The sample contains 200,000 to 250,000 clones, 11% to 15% of which appear only once. The sequenced sample was naive CD4+ T cells from blood. This TCR came from a woman aged 40 to 50 in good health. The chain combines TRBV7-9 with TRBJ1-1, with D possibly being TRBD1 (6 bases). CDR3 protein: CASSLALRGNTEAFF. DNA for the CDR3: TGTGCCAGCAGCTTAGCCCTCAGGGGCAACACTGAAGCTTTCTTT.